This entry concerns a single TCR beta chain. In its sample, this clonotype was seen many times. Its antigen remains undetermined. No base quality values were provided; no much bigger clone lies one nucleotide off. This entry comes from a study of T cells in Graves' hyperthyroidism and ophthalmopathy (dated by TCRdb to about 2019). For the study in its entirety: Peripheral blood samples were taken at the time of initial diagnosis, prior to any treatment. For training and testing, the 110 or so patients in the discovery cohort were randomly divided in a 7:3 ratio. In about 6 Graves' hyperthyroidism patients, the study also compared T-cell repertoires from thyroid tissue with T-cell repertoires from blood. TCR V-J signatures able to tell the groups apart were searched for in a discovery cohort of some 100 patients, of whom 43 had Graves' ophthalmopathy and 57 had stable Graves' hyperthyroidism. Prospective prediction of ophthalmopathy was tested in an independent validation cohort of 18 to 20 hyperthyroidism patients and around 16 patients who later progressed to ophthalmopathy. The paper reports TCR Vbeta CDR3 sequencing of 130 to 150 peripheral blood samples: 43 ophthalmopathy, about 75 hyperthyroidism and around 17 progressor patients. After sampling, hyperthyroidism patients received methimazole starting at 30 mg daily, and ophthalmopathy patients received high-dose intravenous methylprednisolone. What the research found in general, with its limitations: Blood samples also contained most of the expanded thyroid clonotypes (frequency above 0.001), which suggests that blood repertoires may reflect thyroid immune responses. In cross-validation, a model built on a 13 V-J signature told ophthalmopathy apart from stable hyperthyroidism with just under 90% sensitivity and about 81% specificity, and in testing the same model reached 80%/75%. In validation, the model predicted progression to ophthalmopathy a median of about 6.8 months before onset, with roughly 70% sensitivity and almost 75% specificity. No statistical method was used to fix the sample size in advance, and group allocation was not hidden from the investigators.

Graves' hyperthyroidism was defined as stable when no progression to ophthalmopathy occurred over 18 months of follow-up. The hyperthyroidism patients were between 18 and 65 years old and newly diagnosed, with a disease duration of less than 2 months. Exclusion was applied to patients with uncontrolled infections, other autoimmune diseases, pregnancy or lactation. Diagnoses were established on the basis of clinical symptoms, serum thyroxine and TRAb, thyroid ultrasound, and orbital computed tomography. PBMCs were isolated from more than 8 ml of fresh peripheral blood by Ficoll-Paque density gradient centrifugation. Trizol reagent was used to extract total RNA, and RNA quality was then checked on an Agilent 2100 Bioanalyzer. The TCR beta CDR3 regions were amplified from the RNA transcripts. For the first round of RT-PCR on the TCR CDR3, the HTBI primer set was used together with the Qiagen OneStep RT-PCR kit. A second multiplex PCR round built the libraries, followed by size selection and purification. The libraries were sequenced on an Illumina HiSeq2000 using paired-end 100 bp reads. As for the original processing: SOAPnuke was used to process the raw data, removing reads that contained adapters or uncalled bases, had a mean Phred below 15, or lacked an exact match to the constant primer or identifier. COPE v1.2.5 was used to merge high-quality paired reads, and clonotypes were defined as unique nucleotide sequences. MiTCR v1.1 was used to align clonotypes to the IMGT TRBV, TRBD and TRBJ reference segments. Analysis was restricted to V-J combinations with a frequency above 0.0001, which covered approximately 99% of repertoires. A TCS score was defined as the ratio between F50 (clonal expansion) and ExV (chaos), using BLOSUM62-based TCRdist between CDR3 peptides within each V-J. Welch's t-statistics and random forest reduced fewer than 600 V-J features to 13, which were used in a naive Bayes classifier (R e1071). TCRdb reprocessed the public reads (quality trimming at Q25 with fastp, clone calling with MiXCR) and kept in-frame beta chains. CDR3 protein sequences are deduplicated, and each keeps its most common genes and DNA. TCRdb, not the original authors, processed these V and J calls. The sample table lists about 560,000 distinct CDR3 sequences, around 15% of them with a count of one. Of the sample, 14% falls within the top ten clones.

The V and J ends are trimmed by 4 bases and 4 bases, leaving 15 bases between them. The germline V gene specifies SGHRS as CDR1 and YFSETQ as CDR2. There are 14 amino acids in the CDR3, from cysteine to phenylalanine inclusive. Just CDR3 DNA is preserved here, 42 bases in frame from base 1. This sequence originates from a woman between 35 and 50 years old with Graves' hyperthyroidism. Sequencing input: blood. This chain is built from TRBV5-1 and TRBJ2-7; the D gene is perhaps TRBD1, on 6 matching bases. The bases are TGCGCCAGCAGCGGACAGCAGGGTATATACGAGCAGTACTTC. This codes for CASSGQQGIYEQYF. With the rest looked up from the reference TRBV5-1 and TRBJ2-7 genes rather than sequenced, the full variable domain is KAGVTQTPRYLIKTRGQQVTLSCSPISGHRSVSWYQQTPGQGLQFLFEYFSETQRNKGNFPGRFSGRQFSNSRSEMNVSTLELGDSALYLCASSGQQGIYEQYFGPGTRLTVT.